The T cell receptor (beta chain) under discussion was sequenced for a study of T cell responses to AZD1222 COVID-19 vaccine. In germline, CDR1 is SGHRS, CDR2 YFSETQ. This CDR3 contains 14 residues. Trimming removed 0 bases from V and 7 bases from J, with 11 bases in between. Assay used: immunoSEQ multiplex PCR; TCRdb lists only in-frame clones, some missing. The sample records 150,000 to 200,000 clones, over 85% being singletons. Note on this clone: Its antigen remains unknown.

The study's findings and limits: Targets within unmutated variant regions were reportedly found for nearly half of spike-specific TCRs. Clonal diversity may have been underestimated, and the donors were mostly white British, with more females than males.

The source was peripheral blood, collected on day 0 of AZD1222 vaccination. This TCR derives from an adult in good health. This chain uses TRBV5-1 with TRBJ2-1, with D unclear. CDR3 in DNA: TGCGCCAGCAGCTTGGAGCAGGAAGGGAATGAGCAGTTCTTC. Protein: CASSLEQEGNEQFF.